The 12 T cell receptor beta chains below all came from one sample that was sequenced in a study of hypomethylating agent response in myelodysplastic syndrome. The protocol was immunoSEQ multiplex PCR, while the TCRdb copy is restricted to in-frame clones and leaves out a portion. The sample includes about 5,400 clones, about 88% seen only once; the top ten take about 10%. The specimen comprised bone marrow, sampled before or after starting hypomethylating agent treatment for myelodysplastic syndrome (not recorded which). These receptors were taken from a human donor with myelodysplastic syndrome.

The chain combines TRBV11-2 with TRBJ1-2, with D possibly TRBD1 on 6 matching bases. The CDR3 has 16 residues. V lost 1 base and J 5 bases, leaving 17 bases between the germline ends. The germline V gene has CDR1 SGHAT and CDR2 FQNNGV. CDR3 in amino acids: CASSLVGGRKGYGYTF. CDR3 in DNA: TGTGCCAGCAGCTTAGTAGGGGGGCGAAAGGGATATGGCTACACCTTC.

V usage is TRBV4-1 and J usage is TRBJ1-4; no clear D. Germline V lookup: CDR1 MGHRA, CDR2 YSYEKL. V was cut by 2 bases and J by 4 bases, with 8 bases left in between. The CDR3 loop spans 14 amino acids. CDR3 sequence (DNA): TGCGCCAGCAGCCAAATCTCCATTAATGAAAAACTGTTTTTT. Its translation is CASSQISINEKLFF.

V usage is TRBV6-1 and J usage is TRBJ1-1, with D tentatively TRBD1 (5 bases). The CDR3 spans 12 residues. Germline CDR1 is MNHNS and CDR2 is SASEGT. V was clipped by 2 bases and J by 11 bases, with 12 bases between them. In DNA, the CDR3 is TGTGCCAGCAGTGAACCAGGGCCTTTGGCTTTCTTT. Amino acid sequence: CASSEPGPLAFF.

V is TRBV6-1 and J is TRBJ1-1; the D gene is possibly TRBD1 (5 bases). The V end was cut by 4 bases, the J end by 7 bases, with 10 bases between. The germline CDR1 and CDR2 sequences are MNHNS and SASEGT. CDR3 length: 12 amino acids. The CDR3 loop is CASSARGDEAFF. Here the CDR3 DNA reads TGTGCCAGCAGTGCCCGAGGGGATGAAGCTTTCTTT.

This clone was counted a few times. The chain combines TRBV4-1 with TRBJ2-5, with D possibly being TRBD2 (6 bases). V was pared by 4 bases and J by 2 bases, with 8 bases between. CDR1 MGHRA and CDR2 YSYEKL come from the germline V gene. CDR3 length equals 13 residues. DNA for the CDR3: TGCGCCAGCAGCCGGGGGGTGCAAGAGACCCAGTACTTC. It codes for CASSRGVQETQYF.

The chain is built from TRBV5-4 and TRBJ2-1; 9 bases agree with TRBD1. The CDR3 has 16 residues. The ends lost 2 bases at V and 6 bases at J; junction bases unmatched: 9. CDR1 is SGHNT and CDR2 is YYREEE in the germline V gene (reference sequence). In DNA form, the CDR3 reads TGTGCCAGCAGCTTCGCCCGGACAGGGGTTTCCAATGAGCAGTTCTTC. Translated, it gives CASSFARTGVSNEQFF.

The V gene is TRBV6-1, the J gene TRBJ2-2; 9 bases agree with TRBD1. Germline values: CDR1 MNHNS, CDR2 SASEGT. CDR3 length: 17 amino acids. J was trimmed by 4 bases and V by 2 bases; bases with no gene match: 8. The CDR3 here is CASSEWAGTGSTGELFF. The CDR3 bases are TGTGCCAGCAGTGAATGGGCCGGGACAGGGAGCACCGGGGAGCTGTTTTTT.

The chain uses TRBV9 and TRBJ1-2, with 9 bases aligning to TRBD1. V dropped 3 bases and J dropped 0; count of bases not matched to a gene: 6. The CDR3 extends over 16 amino acids. Germline CDR1 SGDLS, CDR2 YYNGEE. The CDR3 region is CASSGGTGRANYGYTF. CDR3 DNA: TGTGCCAGCAGCGGGGGGACAGGGAGGGCTAACTATGGCTACACCTTC.

This rearrangement joins TRBV18 to TRBJ1-2; D perhaps matches TRBD1 (5 bases). The V end was cut by 3 bases, the J end by 5 bases, with 10 bases between. The germline gives CDR1 KGHSH, CDR2 LQKENI. This CDR3 is built from 13 residues. CDR3 DNA: TGTGCCAGCTCACCCGGGACGGATTATGGCTACACCTTC. Translated: CASSPGTDYGYTF.

This chain uses TRBV4-2 with TRBJ1-1, with unresolved D. The CDR3 extends over 16 amino acids. Germline assignment: CDR1 LGHNA and CDR2 YNFKEQ. V lost 0 bases, J lost 4 bases, and 15 bases lay in between. The chain's CDR3 is CASSQEVVPRGTEAFF. In DNA, the CDR3 is TGTGCCAGCAGCCAAGAAGTGGTCCCGCGGGGCACTGAAGCTTTCTTT.

The chain is built from TRBV9 and TRBJ1-6; D is unresolved. The CDR3 runs 13 residues. Per germline, CDR1 SGDLS and CDR2 YYNGEE. V dropped 2 bases and J dropped 6 bases, with 6 bases sitting between them. The CDR3 protein is CASSVAINSPLHF. CDR3 DNA: TGTGCCAGCAGCGTGGCAATTAATTCACCCCTCCACTTT.

The V and J genes are TRBV18 and TRBJ2-6; tentatively, D is TRBD2 (5 bases). Trimming removed 2 bases at V and 1 base at J, with 12 bases between. CDR1 KGHSH and CDR2 LQKENI come from the germline V gene. The CDR3 totals 17 residues. The CDR3 protein is CASSPGSTGSGANVLTF. The CDR3 region has the DNA TGTGCCAGCTCACCAGGATCGACGGGGTCTGGGGCCAACGTCCTGACTTTC.